This T cell receptor (beta chain) was captured by sequencing in a study of tumor-infiltrating lymphocytes in primary liver carcinoma. Scientists recovered RNA and DNA together from roughly 18-30 mg of unsorted bulk tissue. Samples were taken from five separate regions of every tumor. A primer matching the constant region was used to make TCR beta cDNA from 500 to 650 ng of total RNA. Investigators got TCR beta libraries out of three nested multiplex PCR rounds, done with slightly modified ARM-PCR. With TRBV1-TRBV30 forward primers and a C-beta reverse primer, the first two PCR rounds were run for approximately 10 cycles each. One entry per CDR3 protein results from TCRdb running MiXCR on the multiplex PCR reads. The sample lists roughly 70,000 distinct CDR3 sequences, over 60% occurring once. Regarding the study as a whole: The proportion of top clones found throughout all five tumor regions was only about 7-24%.

Germline-derived CDR1 and CDR2 are LGHNA and YSLEER. The CDR3 loop spans 14 amino acids. A note on this clonotype: Its antigen is currently unknown. Germline and junction disagree at one end, which may indicate a read error.

This TCR was recovered from a man between 35 and 55 years old with primary liver carcinoma and hepatitis B virus infection. The specimen was liver tumor tissue from sampling region 4. Subset in this sample: tumor region T4, right-lateral pole. The chain links TRBV4-3 to TRBJ2-5; D perhaps matches TRBD2 (5 bases). CDR3 loop: CTSGQEEYLETQYF. CDR3 DNA sequence: TGCACCAGCGGCCAAGAGGAGTACTTGGAGACCCAGTACTTC.